Shown below are 32 T cell receptor beta chains from a single sample sequenced in a study of breast tumors, draining lymph nodes, adjacent tissues. Axillary draining lymph nodes of breast cancer patients supplied the node samples. TCRdb processed the multiplex PCR reads anew with MiXCR; each CDR3 protein has one entry. The repertoire holds under 85,000 distinct CDR3 sequences, roughly a fifth seen once, with around 2.5% in the top ten. Sequencing used axillary lymph node tissue. These receptors all stem from a female donor with breast cancer. Some clones in this sample may be carry-over from other donors' samples.

This clonotype came up many times. V gene TRBV6-5 combines with J gene TRBJ2-3, with TRBD2 matching over 8 bases. The CDR3 consists of 15 residues. Germline trimming cut 5 bases from V and 1 base from J; bases unmatched to any gene: 5. Germline loops: CDR1 MNHEY, CDR2 SVGAGI. CDR3 DNA sequence: TGTGCCAGCAGTCATTCGACTAGCGGCACAGATACGCAGTATTTT. Translating gives CASSHSTSGTDTQYF.

This clonotype was seen many times. This chain links TRBV15 with TRBJ2-7, with D perhaps TRBD1 (6 bases). V was shortened by 0 bases and J by 3 bases, with 12 bases between the two germline ends. This CDR3 comprises 15 residues. Germline CDR1 LNHNV, CDR2 YYDKDF (reference sequence). The DNA of the CDR3 is TGTGCCACCAGCAGAGAGCAGGGGCAGTTCTACGAGCAGTACTTC. Amino acids: CATSREQGQFYEQYF.

This chain joins TRBV28 and TRBJ2-1, with 7 nucleotides matching TRBD1. The CDR3 extends over 13 amino acids. In germline, CDR1 is MDHEN, CDR2 SYDVKM. The ends lost 8 bases at V and 4 bases at J; junction bases unmatched: 5. In nucleotides, the CDR3 is TGTGCCAGCTTCCGGACAGGTTACAATGAGCAGTTCTTC. It yields the protein CASFRTGYNEQFF.

This clonotype was recorded many times. This sequence joins TRBV15 and TRBJ2-3, with D possibly TRBD1 on 6 matching bases. V gave up 0 bases and J gave up 1 base, with 8 bases separating them. The CDR3 runs 15 residues. CDR1 LNHNV and CDR2 YYDKDF come from the germline V gene (reference sequence). CDR3 coding DNA: TGTGCCACCAGCAGAGAGGGGGCCCGCACAGATACGCAGTATTTT. This translates into CATSREGARTDTQYF.

This clonotype has at least ten counts. The chain links TRBV7-3 to TRBJ2-2, with 9 positions matching TRBD2. CDR1 is SGHTA and CDR2 is FQGTGA in the germline V gene. V shed 2 bases and J 5 bases; nucleotides not matched to a gene: 9. The CDR3 is made up of 17 amino acids. The chain's CDR3 is CASSLASSGAGTGELFF. In nucleotides, the CDR3 is TGTGCCAGCAGCTTAGCCTCTAGCGGGGCTGGAACCGGGGAGCTGTTTTTT.

This clonotype appeared many times. The chain employs TRBV2 and TRBJ2-2; no clear D. This CDR3 has 14 amino acids. V lost 4 bases and J lost 9, with 15 bases in between. Germline V lookup: CDR1 SNHLY, CDR2 FYNNEI. CDR3 protein: CASSVRRSRRELFF. Written as DNA, the CDR3 is TGTGCCAGCAGTGTCCGGCGCAGCCGGCGGGAGCTGTTTTTT.

This clonotype was recorded a few times. A read error may explain this, as a much larger clone is one base away. V and J are TRBV2 and TRBJ1-2, with TRBD1 as a possible D gene (6 bases). This CDR3 is built from 12 residues. In germline, CDR1 is SNHLY, CDR2 FYNNEI. V lost 8 bases to trimming and J lost 7 bases, with 14 bases between them. CDR3 region: CASAAGVRGYTF. The CDR3 bases are TGTGCCAGCGCCGCAGGGGTTCGTGGCTACACCTTC. The variable domain in full, completed from reference TRBV2 and TRBJ1-2, reads EPEVTQTPSHQVTQMGQEVILRCVPISNHLYFYWYRQILGQKVEFLVSFYNNEISEKSEIFDDQFSVERPDGSNFTLKIRSTKLEDSAMYFCASAAGVRGYTFGSGTRLTVV.

V is TRBV27 and J is TRBJ2-4; a weak D match, TRBD1 (6 bases). Deletions cut 9 bases from V and 6 bases from J, with 18 bases between. Per the germline V gene, CDR1 is MNHEY and CDR2 is SMNVEV (reference sequence). This CDR3 is 14 amino acids long. CDR3 DNA: TGTGCCAGGGAGCATAGGGACACTGTAAACATTCAGTACTTC. Protein sequence: CAREHRDTVNIQYF.

This clonotype was detected many times. V gene TRBV3-1 combines with J gene TRBJ2-5; no clear D gene. The CDR3 runs to 12 residues. Germline V CDR1 and CDR2: LGHDT, YNNKEL (reference sequence). The CDR3 DNA reads TGTGTGGCGGTTGATATACAAGAGACCCAGTACTTC. Its translation: CVAVDIQETQYF.

The sample holds many counts of this clonotype. V usage is TRBV20-1 and J usage is TRBJ1-2, with D uncertain. V lost 2 bases and J lost 4, with 8 bases in between. The CDR3 spans 12 residues. The germline CDR1 and CDR2 sequences are DFQATT and SNEGSKA (reference sequence). The CDR3 DNA follows: TGCAGTGCTAGATCCGTTACCTATGGCTACACCTTC. This gives the protein CSARSVTYGYTF.

This clonotype was recorded a few times. The J gene is TRBJ2-6, the V gene TRBV5-8; D perhaps matches TRBD1 (6 bases). The germline V gene has CDR1 SGHTS and CDR2 YDEGEE. V shed 1 base and J shed 4 bases, with 12 bases lying between them. This CDR3 is 16 amino acids long. CDR3 amino acids: CASSLTGYTGANVLTF. The CDR3 nucleotides are TGTGCCAGCAGCTTGACAGGGTACACCGGGGCCAACGTCCTGACTTTC.

This clonotype showed up many times. Germline and junction disagree at one end, which may indicate a read error. The chain combines TRBV7-9 with TRBJ1-5; the D gene is possibly TRBD1 (5 bases). This CDR3 spans 15 amino acids. Germline V gene lookup returns CDR1 SEHNR and CDR2 FQNEAQ (reference sequence). This CDR3 reads CASSPVGQGNEPQHF. The DNA for the CDR3 is TGTGCCAGCAGCCCAGTGGGGCAGGGCAATGAGCCCCAGCATTTT.

Ten or more counts support this clonotype. The chain joins TRBV15 to TRBJ2-2; D tentatively reads TRBD1 or TRBD2 (5 bases each). Trimming stripped 0 bases from V and 4 bases from J, with 9 bases between. This CDR3 is built from 15 residues. Germline V gene lookup returns CDR1 LNHNV and CDR2 YYDKDF (reference sequence). The CDR3 DNA is TGTGCCACCAGCAGAGAGGTGAGGGGCACCGGGGAGCTGTTTTTT. It translates to CATSREVRGTGELFF.

This clonotype was recorded once. With a much larger clone just one base away, this may be a read error. The rearrangement uses TRBV14 and TRBJ2-7; 8 bases fit TRBD2. This CDR3 region has 13 residues. CDR1 is SGHDN and CDR2 is FVKESK in the germline V gene. Trimming took 6 bases from V and 8 from J; bases not matched to a gene: 9. CDR3 residues: CASRASGSNKQYF. CDR3 nucleotides: TGTGCCAGCAGGGCAAGCGGGAGTAACAAGCAGTACTTC.

This clonotype was seen many times. The gene calls are TRBV4-1 and TRBJ2-5; D perhaps matches TRBD2 (6 bases). V was pared by 5 bases and J by 1 base, with 11 bases between. The CDR3 runs to 14 residues. Germline CDR1 reads MGHRA; CDR2 reads YSYEKL. CDR3 loop: CASSLRETQETQYF. In nucleotides, the CDR3 is TGCGCCAGCAGCTTACGGGAGACCCAAGAGACCCAGTACTTC.

In its sample, this clonotype was seen many times. The chain carries TRBV29-1 and TRBJ2-3, with TRBD1 identical over 7 bases. CDR3 size: 15 residues. Losses at the gene ends were 0 bases for V and 4 bases for J; bases not matched to a gene: 7. Germline-derived CDR1 and CDR2 are SQVTM and ANQGSEA. The DNA for the CDR3 is TGCAGCGTTGAAGAACAGGGGAAATCGGCAGATACGCAGTATTTT. The encoded protein is CSVEEQGKSADTQYF.

There are many counts of this clonotype. The chain is built from TRBV4-2 and TRBJ2-1, with TRBD1 matching 7 bases. Germline V gene sequence: CDR1 LGHNA, CDR2 YNFKEQ. Trimming at V came to 0 bases and at J to 5 bases, leaving 7 bases not matched to a gene. CDR3 length: 16 residues. CDR3 protein: CASSQDVGQKNNEQFF. The CDR3 coding sequence is TGTGCCAGCAGCCAAGATGTGGGACAGAAGAACAATGAGCAGTTCTTC.

This rearrangement joins TRBV11-2 to TRBJ2-7, with D possibly matching TRBD2 (7 bases). The V and J ends lost 7 bases and 2 bases respectively, with 15 bases between them. Germline V gives CDR1 SGHAT, CDR2 FQNNGV. The CDR3 has 14 amino acids. CDR3 residues: CASKPGGLPYEQYF. The CDR3 bases are TGTGCCAGCAAACCGGGGGGCCTCCCCTACGAGCAGTACTTC.

V gene TRBV9 combines with J gene TRBJ2-5, with unresolved D. The V and J ends lost 1 base and 5 bases respectively, with 15 bases between them. The CDR3 consists of 15 residues. The V gene's germline CDR1 is SGDLS and CDR2 YYNGEE. The chain's CDR3 is CASSVHEAPQETQYF. CDR3 DNA sequence: TGTGCCAGCAGCGTACATGAAGCCCCTCAGGAGACCCAGTACTTC. Variable domain in full (rest from reference TRBV9 and TRBJ2-5): DSGVTQTPKHLITATGQRVTLRCSPRSGDLSVYWYQQSLDQGLQFLIQYYNGEERAKGNILERFSAQQFPDLHSELNLSSLELGDSALYFCASSVHEAPQETQYFGPGTRLLVL.

This clonotype has ten or more counts. This chain uses TRBV5-1 with TRBJ1-2; 11 nucleotides match TRBD1. There are 14 residues in the CDR3. Unmatched junction bases numbered 2, after V lost 0 bases and J lost 7 bases. In germline, CDR1 is SGHRS, CDR2 YFSETQ. CDR3 protein: CASSLGDRGSGYTF. CDR3 nucleotides: TGCGCCAGCAGCTTGGGGGACAGGGGGAGTGGCTACACCTTC.

In its sample, this clonotype was seen many times. The J gene is TRBJ1-5, the V gene TRBV20-1; 9 nucleotides align to TRBD1. CDR1 is DFQATT, CDR2 SNEGSKA, per germline (reference sequence). The ends lost 5 bases at V and 5 bases at J; junction bases unmatched: 4. The CDR3 covers 13 residues. The CDR3 loop reads CSAGTGRDQPQHF. The CDR3 DNA follows: TGCAGTGCTGGGACAGGGCGTGATCAGCCCCAGCATTTT.

This clonotype was seen just once. The CDR3 loop is CSARGEGWDTEAFF. CDR3 nucleotide sequence: TGCAGTGCTAGAGGGGAGGGCTGGGACACTGAAGCTTTCTTT. The J gene is TRBJ1-1, the V gene TRBV20-1; D unclear. The CDR3 spans 14 residues. CDR1 and CDR2 (germline): DFQATT, SNEGSKA (reference sequence). Between the trimmed V and J ends, which lost 1 base and 3 bases, there was a span of 12 bases.

The table lists this clonotype with many counts. The gene calls are TRBV7-2 and TRBJ2-2; TRBD2 matches 13 bases. Germline values: CDR1 SGHTA, CDR2 FQGNSA. This CDR3 has 16 amino acids. V shed 3 bases and J 2 bases; nucleotides not matched to a gene: 0. CDR3 sequence (DNA): TGTGCCAGCAGCTTGGGACTAGCGGGAAACACCGGGGAGCTGTTTTTT. As protein: CASSLGLAGNTGELFF.

This clonotype appeared many times. This sequence joins TRBV12-5 and TRBJ2-1, with TRBD2 identical over 9 bases. Germline lookup yields CDR1 LGHNT and CDR2 FRNRAP. The CDR3 length is 16 residues. Trimming at V came to 1 base and at J to 5 bases, leaving 6 bases not matched to a gene. CDR3 region: CASGLAPGLANNEQFF. CDR3 in DNA: TGTGCTAGTGGTTTGGCCCCGGGACTAGCCAACAATGAGCAGTTCTTC.

This clonotype has at least ten counts. V and J are TRBV4-1 and TRBJ2-7, with 9 nucleotides matching TRBD1. CDR1 MGHRA and CDR2 YSYEKL come from the germline V gene. This CDR3 has 14 amino acids. Unmatched junction bases numbered 4, after V lost 4 bases and J lost 3 bases. The CDR3 reads CASSPGTGLYEQYF. CDR3 coding DNA: TGCGCCAGCAGCCCCGGGACAGGGCTCTACGAGCAGTACTTC.

This clonotype appeared many times. A junction boundary mismatches the germline segment, possibly from a read error. This chain connects TRBV7-7 to TRBJ2-5; TRBD2 is a possible D gene (6 bases). From germline, CDR1 is SSHAT and CDR2 FNYEAQ (reference sequence). The CDR3 extends over 15 amino acids. The CDR3, as DNA: TGTGCTAGCAGCTTAGGATCGGGACTCCAAGAGACCCAGTACTTC. Protein: CASSLGSGLQETQYF.

This clonotype was picked up many times. CDR3 sequence reads: CASSEWSTDTQYF. As DNA, the CDR3 is TGTGCCAGCAGTGAATGGAGTACAGATACGCAGTATTTT. V gene TRBV25-1 combines with J gene TRBJ2-3; no definite D call. The CDR3 is 13 amino acids. Germline values: CDR1 MGHDK, CDR2 SYGVNS. V lost 1 base and J 3 bases, leaving 5 bases between the germline ends.

This clonotype occurred many times. J is TRBJ2-7 and V is TRBV2; TRBD2 aligns across 14 bases. The CDR3 length is 15 residues. Germline trimming cut 3 bases from V and 4 bases from J; bases unmatched to any gene: 2. Germline CDR1 is SNHLY and CDR2 is FYNNEI. The CDR3 DNA reads as TGTGCCAGCAGTGAGGGACTAGCGGGAGCGTACGAGCAGTACTTC. Translation: CASSEGLAGAYEQYF.

The chain recombines TRBV12-1 with TRBJ2-3; TRBD2 is the table's D call, not checked against the DNA. TRBV12-1 is shown as a pseudogene. This CDR3 has 18 residues. The CDR3 loop is CASSPIGPTSLVPDTQYF. The CDR3 region has the DNA TGTGCCAGCAGCCCTATAGGCCCGACTAGTCTGGTCCCAGATACGCAGTATTTT.

This clonotype was seen a few times. This sequence joins TRBV30 and TRBJ2-1, with TRBD1 matching over 9 bases. J gave up 9 bases and V 3 bases, and 3 bases lay outside the gene matches. Per the germline V gene, CDR1 is GTSNPN and CDR2 is SVGIG (reference sequence). The CDR3 runs to 12 residues. CDR3 loop: CAWRTGGREQFF. The CDR3 coding sequence is TGTGCCTGGAGGACAGGGGGACGTGAGCAGTTCTTC.

This clonotype showed up just a few times. As DNA, the CDR3 is TGTGCCAGCAGTTACGGACTAAGCCCTGCAGATACGCAGTATTTT. Its translation: CASSYGLSPADTQYF. The chain employs TRBV6-2 or TRBV6-3 and TRBJ2-3, with D maybe TRBD2 (6 bases). From germline, CDR1 is MNHEY and CDR2 SVGEGT. The CDR3 consists of 15 residues. Trimming removed 2 bases from V and 4 bases from J, with 13 bases in between.

This clonotype was observed many times. J is TRBJ2-7 and V is TRBV19, with D possibly called TRBD1 or TRBD2 (5 bases each). CDR3 length: 13 amino acids. Germline V gene sequence: CDR1 LNHDA, CDR2 SQIVND (reference sequence). V lost 5 bases, J lost 3 bases, and 11 bases lay in between. The CDR3 DNA follows: TGTGCCAGTAGTCAGGTTGGGGGCTACGAGCAGTACTTC. Its protein product is CASSQVGGYEQYF.